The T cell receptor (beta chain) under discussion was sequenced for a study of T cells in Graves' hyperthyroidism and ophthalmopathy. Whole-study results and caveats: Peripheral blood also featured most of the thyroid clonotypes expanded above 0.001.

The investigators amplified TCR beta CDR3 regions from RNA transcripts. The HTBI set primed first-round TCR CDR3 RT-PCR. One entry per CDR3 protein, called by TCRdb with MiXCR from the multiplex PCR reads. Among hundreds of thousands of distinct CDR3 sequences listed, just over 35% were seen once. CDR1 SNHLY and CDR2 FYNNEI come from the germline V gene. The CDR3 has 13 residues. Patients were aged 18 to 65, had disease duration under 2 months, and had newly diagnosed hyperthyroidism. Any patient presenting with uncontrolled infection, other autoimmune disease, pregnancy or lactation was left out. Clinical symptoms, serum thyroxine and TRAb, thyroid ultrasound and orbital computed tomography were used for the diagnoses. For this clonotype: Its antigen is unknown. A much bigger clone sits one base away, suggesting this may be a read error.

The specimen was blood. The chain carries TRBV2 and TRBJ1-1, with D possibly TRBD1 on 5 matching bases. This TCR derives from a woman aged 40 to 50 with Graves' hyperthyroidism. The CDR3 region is CASITAGGTEASF. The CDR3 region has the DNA TGTGCCAGCATTACAGCCGGGGGGACTGAAGCTTCCTTT.